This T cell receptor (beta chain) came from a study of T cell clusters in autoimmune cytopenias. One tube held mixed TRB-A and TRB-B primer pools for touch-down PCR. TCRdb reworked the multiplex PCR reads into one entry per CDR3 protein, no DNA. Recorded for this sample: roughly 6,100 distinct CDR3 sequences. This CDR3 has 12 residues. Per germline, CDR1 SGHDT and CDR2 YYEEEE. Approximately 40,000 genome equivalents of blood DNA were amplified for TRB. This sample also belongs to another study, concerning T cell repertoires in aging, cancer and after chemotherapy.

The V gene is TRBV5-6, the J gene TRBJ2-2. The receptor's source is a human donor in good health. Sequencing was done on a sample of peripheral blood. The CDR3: CASSSGQSKLFF.